This T cell receptor beta chain was captured by sequencing in a study of T-cell reconstitution after alpha-beta-depleted transplantation in children. Overall study findings and caveats: T-cell counts and diversity at one year post-transplant came mainly from newly produced T cells. Diversity of TCRbeta at day 60 was high in some patients, arising from surviving recipient T cells and thymic progenitors.

It was with unique molecular identifiers that the TCRbeta library was prepared. TCRdb processed the PCR reads anew with MiXCR; each CDR3 protein has one entry. This repertoire shows more than 75,000 distinct CDR3 sequences, more than 20% found once; its top ten account for about a fifth. V gave up 5 bases and J gave up 5 bases; unmatched junction bases: 9. This CDR3 has 14 residues. The germline V gene encodes CDR1 SGHRS and CDR2 YFSETQ. Concerning this clonotype: As yet, its antigen is unknown.

The sequences come from PBMCs, collected before TCRalphabeta/CD19-depleted stem cell transplant. The sequence was collected from a boy under 10 years old with acute lymphoblastic leukemia, due to receive a stem cell transplant. The chain couples TRBV5-1 to TRBJ2-5; 7 nucleotides align to TRBD2. The CDR3 protein is CASSRGGAGETQYF. The CDR3 bases are TGCGCCAGCAGTCGGGGAGGGGCCGGTGAGACCCAGTACTTC.